In this sample, the clone carrying this TCR beta chain turned up a few times. The antigen remains undetermined. For the second PCR, which ran for 7 to 11 cycles, a sample-barcoded 5' primer and a J-beta primer mix were used. In TCRdb, the 5' RACE reads were re-called with MiXCR into one record per CDR3 protein. The sample lists 1,500,000 or so distinct CDR3 sequences, around 40% occurring once. Researchers report isolating at least 6 million PBMCs per sample. Per individual sample, total RNA of at least 6 micrograms was extracted. This entry is derived from a study of blood T cells in healthy people across ages. Study-wide background: Through template switching, about one barcoded beta molecule was captured per two T cells, as measured in model experiments. The study, taken as a whole, reports: Fewer expanded clones and more diversity marked long-lived versus aged donors.

The CDR3 length is 16 residues. V shed 6 bases and J shed 6 bases, with 21 bases lying between them. The receptor's source is a young woman in good health. This rearrangement joins TRBV12-3 or TRBV12-4 to TRBJ2-1, with D possibly TRBD2 on 6 matching bases. The specimen was blood. The CDR3 loop is CASSPNKRAALNEQFF. The CDR3, as DNA: TGTGCCAGCAGCCCCAATAAGCGGGCTGCCCTCAATGAGCAGTTCTTC.